Described below is a single TCR beta chain sequence and its context. Its antigen is undetermined. TCRdb's table, derived via immunoSEQ multiplex PCR, lists solely in-frame clones and lacks some. The table records over 50,000 clones, about 87% of them present only once. This specimen comes from a study of OX40 agonist ivuxolimab in advanced cancers. Germline V gene sequence: CDR1 MDHEN, CDR2 SYDVKM. The CDR3 spans 14 residues. Trimming removed 8 bases from V and 1 base from J, with 13 bases in between. The study, taken as a whole, reports: By week 6 at 0.1 to 3.0 mg/kg, blood CD4+ and CD8+ T cells had expanded clonally.

J is TRBJ2-3 and V is TRBV28, with D tentatively TRBD1 or TRBD2 (5 bases each). This receptor was taken from an adult with an advanced solid tumor such as melanoma, head and neck, liver or kidney cancer. The sample consisted of CD4+ or CD8+ T cells sorted from blood, taken in a trial of the OX40 agonist ivuxolimab. In nucleotides, the CDR3 is TGTGCCAGCCGGGACCGGGGTGGCACAGATACGCAGTATTTT. The encoded protein is CASRDRGGTDTQYF.